Following are 29 T cell receptor beta chains from one sample sequenced in a study of cytomegalovirus exposure and HLA in healthy donors. PCR used 60 Vbeta primers and 13 Jbeta primers. The method was immunoSEQ multiplex PCR; TCRdb's version includes in-frame clones alone and lacks a portion of them. Here the sample spans about 130,000 clones, 17% being singletons. Specimen: PBMCs. The receptors originated from a female donor in good health and CMV-seropositive.

This clone was found a few times. This chain uses TRBV30 with TRBJ2-7, with 14 bases identical to TRBD2. After removal of 3 bases from V and 2 bases from J, the junction contained 12 bases not matched to a gene. This CDR3 spans 18 amino acids. CDR1 and CDR2 from the germline V gene are GTSNPN and SVGIG (reference sequence). This chain's CDR3 is CAWSGLTRLAGGPYEQYF. The DNA of the CDR3 is TGTGCCTGGAGCGGGTTAACAAGACTAGCGGGGGGGCCCTACGAGCAGTACTTC.

The sample holds a few counts of this clone. The rearrangement links TRBV11-2 to TRBJ2-1; D may be TRBD2 (5 bases). This CDR3 spans 15 amino acids. Germline CDR1 SGHAT, CDR2 FQNNGV. Trimming took off 5 bases at V and 10 bases at J, with 21 bases between the two ends. CDR3 DNA sequence: TGTGCCAGCAGCGTGCCTAGCCCGGGATGGCAGGAGCAGTTCTTC. Its protein product is CASSVPSPGWQEQFF.

The V gene is TRBV30, the J gene TRBJ2-7; the match to TRBD1 covers 10 bases. With V trimmed by 1 base and J by 7 bases, 7 bases remained unmatched. CDR1 and CDR2 from the germline V gene are GTSNPN and SVGIG (reference sequence). CDR3 length equals 14 residues. In nucleotides, the CDR3 is TGTGCCTGGAGTGCCCCGGGACAGGGGCGGGAGCAGTACTTC. Encoded protein: CAWSAPGQGREQYF. Drawing the rest from reference TRBV30 and TRBJ2-7, the complete variable domain is SQTIHQWPATLVQPVGSPLSLECTVEGTSNPNLYWYRQAAGRGLQLLFYSVGIGQISSEVPQNLSASRPQDRQFILSSKKLLLSDSGFYLCAWSAPGQGREQYFGPGTRLTVT.

This clone was seen a handful of times. The chain joins TRBV11-2 to TRBJ2-2, with TRBD1 matching over 9 bases. The trim removed 4 bases at V and 5 bases at J, leaving 5 bases unmatched. The CDR3 sequence is 15 residues long. Germline CDR1 SGHAT, CDR2 FQNNGV. CDR3 sequence (DNA): TGTGCCAGCAGCTCATGGACAGGGGAAACCGGGGAGCTGTTTTTT. Its translation: CASSSWTGETGELFF.

A few counts support this clone. V usage is TRBV29-1 and J usage is TRBJ2-1, with unresolved D. Germline V gene sequence: CDR1 SQVTM, CDR2 ANQGSEA. The CDR3 extends over 10 amino acids. The V end was cut by 3 bases, the J end by 6 bases, with 3 bases between. The CDR3 is CSVDRNEQFF. The CDR3 bases are TGCAGCGTTGACCGCAATGAGCAGTTCTTC.

This chain links TRBV7-8 with TRBJ1-4; 7 positions match TRBD1. The ends lost 5 bases at V and 4 bases at J; junction bases unmatched: 4. Germline lookup yields CDR1 SGHVS and CDR2 FQNEAQ. This CDR3 is 14 amino acids long. CDR3 region: CASSPRDSNEKLFF. The CDR3 bases are TGTGCCAGCAGCCCCCGGGACAGTAATGAAAAACTGTTTTTT.

V usage is TRBV7-3 and J usage is TRBJ2-1; 9 bases line up with TRBD1. The trim removed 2 bases at V and 3 bases at J, leaving 5 bases unmatched. The CDR3 is 16 residues long. Germline lookup yields CDR1 SGHTA and CDR2 FQGTGA. CDR3 bases: TGTGCCAGCAGCTTAGCCGGACAGGGGTTCTACAATGAGCAGTTCTTC. It specifies CASSLAGQGFYNEQFF.

This clone was detected only a few times. This CDR3 reads CASSTGGTDTQYF. The DNA for the CDR3 is TGTGCCAGTTCCACAGGGGGCACAGATACGCAGTATTTT. The chain carries TRBV19 and TRBJ2-3; 7 positions match TRBD1. The ends lost 8 bases at V and 1 base at J; junction bases unmatched: 3. CDR1 is LNHDA, CDR2 SQIVND, per germline (reference sequence). The CDR3 covers 13 residues.

This clone showed up just a few times. This chain links TRBV5-4 with TRBJ1-1; 8 bases map to TRBD1. The CDR3 is 16 residues long. Germline values: CDR1 SGHNT, CDR2 YYREEE (reference sequence). The V segment lost 0 bases and the J segment 5 bases; nucleotides outside the gene matches: 9. This chain's CDR3 is CASSLGPRGRRTEAFF. CDR3 nucleotides: TGTGCCAGCAGCTTGGGTCCCAGGGGGCGGAGGACTGAAGCTTTCTTT. Combining the CDR3 with reference TRBV5-4 and TRBJ1-1 gives the whole variable domain ETGVTQSPTHLIKTRGQQVTLRCSSQSGHNTVSWYQQALGQGPQFIFQYYREEENGRGNFPPRFSGLQFPNYSSELNVNALELDDSALYLCASSLGPRGRRTEAFFGQGTRLTVV.

This clone was observed a handful of times. The rearrangement joins TRBV7-2 to TRBJ1-2; TRBD1 might be the D (6 bases). Trimming took 5 bases from V and 3 from J, leaving 22 bases between them. CDR1 is SGHTA and CDR2 is FQGNSA in the germline V gene. This CDR3 has 17 amino acids. The CDR3 is CASSQNIQGVGDYGYTF. CDR3 in DNA: TGTGCCAGCAGCCAAAATATACAGGGTGTCGGGGACTATGGCTACACCTTC. The full variable domain, its missing parts supplied by reference TRBV7-2 and TRBJ1-2, is GAGVSQSPSNKVTEKGKDVELRCDPISGHTALYWYRQSLGQGLEFLIYFQGNSAPDKSGLPSDRFSAERTGGSVSTLTIQRTQQEDSAVYLCASSQNIQGVGDYGYTFGSGTRLTVV.

The chain is built from TRBV27 and TRBJ2-2; 11 bases map to TRBD1. Germline V gene lookup returns CDR1 MNHEY and CDR2 SMNVEV (reference sequence). V lost 3 bases to trimming and J lost 4 bases; unmatched junction nucleotides: 10. The CDR3 covers 18 residues. CDR3 protein: CASSFNGQGARSTGELFF. The CDR3 DNA reads TGTGCCAGCAGTTTTAATGGACAGGGGGCGCGAAGCACCGGGGAGCTGTTTTTT.

V and J are TRBV28 and TRBJ1-2, with 9 bases that match TRBD1. Trimming took 7 bases from V and 6 from J; bases not matched to a gene: 6. The V gene's germline CDR1 is MDHEN and CDR2 SYDVKM. The CDR3 totals 13 residues. The CDR3 sequence: CASTIRDRDGYTF. The CDR3 bases are TGTGCCAGCACGATAAGGGACAGGGATGGCTACACCTTC.

The chain couples TRBV28 to TRBJ1-5; D gene unclear. CDR3 length equals 16 residues. The germline CDR1 and CDR2 sequences are MDHEN and SYDVKM. Trimming stripped 3 bases from V and 2 bases from J, with 14 bases between. CDR3 loop: CASSFEEGWGNQPQHF. The CDR3 bases are TGTGCCAGCAGTTTTGAAGAGGGTTGGGGCAATCAGCCCCAGCATTTT.

The chain couples TRBV7-9 to TRBJ2-2; TRBD2 aligns across 8 bases. This CDR3 contains 17 residues. The V and J ends lost 2 bases and 6 bases, in that order; junction bases with no gene match: 11. CDR1 SEHNR and CDR2 FQNEAQ come from the germline V gene (reference sequence). The CDR3 protein is CASSLMGLGKDPGELFF. In DNA, the CDR3 is TGTGCCAGCAGCTTAATGGGACTAGGGAAAGACCCCGGGGAGCTGTTTTTT. Based on the CDR3 plus reference TRBV7-9 and TRBJ2-2, the full variable domain is DTGVSQNPRHKITKRGQNVTFRCDPISEHNRLYWYRQTLGQGPEFLTYFQNEAQLEKSRLLSDRFSAERPKGSFSTLEIQRTEQGDSAMYLCASSLMGLGKDPGELFFGEGSRLTVL.

This clone was observed a few times. The CDR3 nucleotides read TGCGCCAGCAGCTTGAGTACGGGAGTGGCCTACAATGAGCAGTTCTTC. Translated, it gives CASSLSTGVAYNEQFF. The chain combines TRBV5-1 with TRBJ2-1; D possibly corresponds to TRBD2 (6 bases). The germline CDR1 and CDR2 sequences are SGHRS and YFSETQ. The CDR3 has 16 residues. V gave up 1 base and J gave up 2 bases, with 13 bases separating them.

This clone was seen a few times. In DNA, the CDR3 is TGTGCCAGCAGTTACTTACCGGGGGGGAGGACTGAAGCTTTCTTT. This translates into CASSYLPGGRTEAFF. This chain joins TRBV6-5 and TRBJ1-1, with D perhaps matching TRBD1 (5 bases). This CDR3 has 15 amino acids. CDR1 and CDR2 from the germline V gene are MNHEY and SVGAGI. Trimming cost V 1 base and J 5 bases, with 14 bases left between them.

This clone was recorded a few times. This chain uses TRBV27 with TRBJ2-1; D unclear. This CDR3 contains 16 residues. Germline CDR1 reads MNHEY; CDR2 reads SMNVEV (reference sequence). V was trimmed by 1 base and J by 0 bases, leaving 10 bases between them. In DNA form, the CDR3 reads TGTGCCAGCAGTTTATTTAGTCCGAGCTCCTACAATGAGCAGTTCTTC. It specifies CASSLFSPSSYNEQFF.

CDR3 in DNA: TGTGCCAGCATTCCAGCTAACTATGGCTACACCTTC. The encoded protein is CASIPANYGYTF. V usage is TRBV2 and J usage is TRBJ1-2; D gene ambiguous. Germline lookup yields CDR1 SNHLY and CDR2 FYNNEI. CDR3 length: 12 amino acids. V lost 7 bases, J lost 0 bases, and 6 bases lay in between.

This clone has just a few counts. This sequence joins TRBV6-1 and TRBJ1-3; D is undetermined. The CDR3 contains 14 residues. CDR1 and CDR2 from the germline V gene are MNHNS and SASEGT. Trimming took off 5 bases at V and 1 base at J, with 9 bases between the two ends. The CDR3 protein is CASSHPGSGNTIYF. CDR3 nucleotides: TGTGCCAGCAGTCATCCGGGATCTGGAAACACCATATATTTT.

V gene TRBV5-6 combines with J gene TRBJ2-7, with 7 bases fitting TRBD1. CDR1 SGHDT and CDR2 YYEEEE come from the germline V gene. The V and J ends lost 4 bases and 0 bases, in that order; junction bases with no gene match: 13. The CDR3 spans 17 residues. CDR3 DNA: TGTGCCAGCAGCGGCACCTCGTACAGGGGTGACTCCTACGAGCAGTACTTC. It codes for CASSGTSYRGDSYEQYF.

This clone turned up a few times. The chain is built from TRBV4-2 and TRBJ2-7; D unresolved. The V gene's germline CDR1 is LGHNA and CDR2 YNFKEQ. Trimming took 1 base from V and 1 from J, leaving 11 bases between them. CDR3 size: 15 residues. The CDR3 region has the DNA TGTGCCAGCAGCCAAGTCCTACGCCGTTCCTACGAGCAGTACTTC. This sequence encodes CASSQVLRRSYEQYF.

The V and J genes are TRBV10-2 and TRBJ2-1; 11 positions match TRBD2. Germline CDR1 WSHSY, CDR2 SAAADI. The CDR3 is made up of 14 amino acids. Unmatched junction bases numbered 3, after V lost 1 base and J lost 10 bases. The CDR3 DNA reads TGCGCCAGCAGTGAGTACTTAGCGGGAGGGGAGCAGTTCTTC. Translated: CASSEYLAGGEQFF.

This chain uses TRBV28 with TRBJ1-5; 7 positions match TRBD1. Germline lookup yields CDR1 MDHEN and CDR2 SYDVKM. The CDR3 runs to 18 residues. Unmatched junction bases numbered 15, after V lost 7 bases and J lost 0 bases. For the CDR3, the DNA is TGTGCCAGCACCTTACGGGGACAGTTAACGTTTAGCAATCAGCCCCAGCATTTT. Its protein is CASTLRGQLTFSNQPQHF.

Only a few counts were recorded for this clone. The chain uses TRBV7-9 and TRBJ2-7; D might be TRBD2 (5 bases). The length of the CDR3 is 14 residues. The germline CDR1 and CDR2 sequences are SEHNR and FQNEAQ (reference sequence). V was trimmed by 3 bases and J by 5 bases, leaving 14 bases between them. CDR3: CASSFKIRGHEQYF. The DNA for the CDR3 is TGTGCCAGCAGCTTCAAGATCCGAGGGCACGAGCAGTACTTC.

This clone occurred a few times. The rearrangement uses TRBV28 and TRBJ2-1; D ambiguous. Germline CDR1 reads MDHEN; CDR2 reads SYDVKM. This CDR3 comprises 12 residues. The ends were cut back, 5 bases at V and 7 bases at J, with 9 bases in the middle. The CDR3 DNA reads as TGTGCCAGCAGTCCTTTTCTTAATGAGCAGTTCTTC. Its protein is CASSPFLNEQFF.

This clone has just a few counts. The genes are TRBV5-1 and TRBJ2-4; 10 nucleotides align to TRBD1. With V trimmed by 0 bases and J by 1 base, 7 bases remained unmatched. The CDR3 consists of 18 residues. Germline CDR1 SGHRS, CDR2 YFSETQ. CDR3 sequence: CASSLDAGTGVAKNIQYF. CDR3 nucleotide sequence: TGCGCCAGCAGCTTGGACGCCGGGACAGGGGTTGCCAAAAACATTCAGTACTTC.

The CDR3 nucleotides read TGTGCCAGCAGGCCAGCGGGATTGGGTAATGGTGAGCAGTTCTTC. The encoded protein is CASRPAGLGNGEQFF. This chain connects TRBV6-1 to TRBJ2-1; 7 nucleotides agree with TRBD2. This CDR3 spans 15 amino acids. Germline CDR1 is MNHNS and CDR2 is SASEGT. Unmatched junction bases numbered 14, after V lost 6 bases and J lost 9 bases.

This clone was observed once. The chain carries TRBV27 and TRBJ2-2; 9 bases match TRBD2. This CDR3 contains 16 residues. Germline CDR1 MNHEY, CDR2 SMNVEV (reference sequence). The V and J ends lost 6 bases and 4 bases, in that order; junction bases with no gene match: 9. CDR3 residues: CASSRGLAGFTGELFF. The CDR3 nucleotides read TGTGCCAGCAGCAGGGGCCTAGCGGGGTTCACCGGGGAGCTGTTTTTT.

This clone has only a few counts. V gene TRBV6-5 combines with J gene TRBJ1-5, with D maybe TRBD1 (5 bases). This CDR3 comprises 16 residues. V was pared by 2 bases and J by 3 bases, with 14 bases between. The V gene's germline CDR1 is MNHEY and CDR2 SVGAGI. CDR3 sequence: CASSYREPGLNQPQHF. The CDR3 nucleotides are TGTGCCAGCAGTTACCGAGAGCCGGGACTCAATCAGCCCCAGCATTTT.